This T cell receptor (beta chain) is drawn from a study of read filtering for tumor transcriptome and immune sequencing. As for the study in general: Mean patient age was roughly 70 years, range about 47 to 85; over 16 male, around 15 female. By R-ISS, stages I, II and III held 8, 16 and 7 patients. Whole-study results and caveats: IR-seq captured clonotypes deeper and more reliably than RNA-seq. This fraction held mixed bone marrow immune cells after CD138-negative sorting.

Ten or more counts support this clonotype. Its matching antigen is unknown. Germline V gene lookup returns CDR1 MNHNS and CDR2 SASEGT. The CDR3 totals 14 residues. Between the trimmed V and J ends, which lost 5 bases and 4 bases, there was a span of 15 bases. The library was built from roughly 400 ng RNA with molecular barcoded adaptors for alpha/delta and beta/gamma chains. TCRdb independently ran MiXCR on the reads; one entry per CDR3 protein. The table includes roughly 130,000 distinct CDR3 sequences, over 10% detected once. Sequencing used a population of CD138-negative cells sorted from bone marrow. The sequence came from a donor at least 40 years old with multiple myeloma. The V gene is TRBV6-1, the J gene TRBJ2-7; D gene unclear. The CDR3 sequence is CASSYGLGSYEQYF. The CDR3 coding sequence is TGTGCCAGCAGTTACGGGCTTGGGTCGTACGAGCAGTACTTC.